This T cell receptor (beta chain) was captured in a study of T cell repertoires in cytomegalovirus infection. The sample holds a few counts of this clonotype. The antigen remains unidentified. TCRdb itself ran the reads through MiXCR, one entry per CDR3 protein. Among about 110,000 distinct CDR3 sequences listed, around 31% were seen once. This CDR3 region has 13 residues. Germline loops: CDR1 MNHEY, CDR2 SMNVEV (reference sequence). J lost 5 bases, V lost 5 bases, and 5 bases had no gene match. The rearrangement uses TRBV27 and TRBJ2-7; 8 bases are shared with TRBD1. The sequence derives from a human donor in good health (CMV status not recorded). Some clones in this sample may be carry-over from other donors' samples. Specimen: CD8+ T cells from cultured PBMCs, collected from culture after CMV antigen stimulation. CDR3 amino acids: CASSHVDRDEQYF. CDR3 coding DNA: TGTGCCAGCAGTCACGTGGACAGGGACGAGCAGTACTTC.